The text below deals with one T cell receptor beta chain. Original handling: Amplification from reference gene primers served as the basis for estimated nucleated cell counts. The data were produced by immunoSEQ multiplex PCR, yet TCRdb's version contains in-frame clones alone and is incomplete. V and J calls and clone size are as listed in that table; D and trimming were resolved from the DNA. There are some 160,000 clones in the sample; approximately 91% occur only once, and approximately 2.4% lies in the top ten. Germline V gene lookup returns CDR1 LNHDA and CDR2 SQIVND (reference sequence). With 1 base clipped from V and 7 bases from J, the junction kept 4 bases outside the gene matches. CDR3 size: 15 residues. This record belongs to a study of blood T cell repertoires in COVID-19. Overall study context: Samples taken during acute and convalescent COVID-19 were collected in the United States, Italy and Spain.

Input material: peripheral blood. The J gene is TRBJ1-5, the V gene TRBV19; TRBD1 agrees at 10 bases. The clonotype comes from a young man with acute or convalescent COVID-19. The CDR3 nucleotides read TGTGCCAGTAGTATAGGGGGACAGGGGAGGCAGCCCCAGCATTTT. Translating gives CASSIGGQGRQPQHF.